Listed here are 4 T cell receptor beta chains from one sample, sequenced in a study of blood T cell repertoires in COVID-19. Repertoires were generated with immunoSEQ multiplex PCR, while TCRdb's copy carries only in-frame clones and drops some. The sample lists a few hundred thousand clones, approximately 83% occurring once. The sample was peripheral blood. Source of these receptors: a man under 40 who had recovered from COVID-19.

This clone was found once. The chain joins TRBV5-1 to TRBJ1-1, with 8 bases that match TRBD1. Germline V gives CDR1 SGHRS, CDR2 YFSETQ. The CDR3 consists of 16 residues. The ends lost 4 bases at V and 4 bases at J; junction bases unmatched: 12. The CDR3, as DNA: TGCGCCAGCAGCCAGATGACACAGGGGACAGGCACTGAAGCTTTCTTT. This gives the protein CASSQMTQGTGTEAFF.

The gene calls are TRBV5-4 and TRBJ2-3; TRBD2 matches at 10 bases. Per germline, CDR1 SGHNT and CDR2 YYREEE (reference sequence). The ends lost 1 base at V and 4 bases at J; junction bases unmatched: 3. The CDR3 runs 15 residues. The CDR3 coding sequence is TGTGCCAGCAGCTTGAGCGGGGGGGCCGCAGATACGCAGTATTTT. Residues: CASSLSGGAADTQYF.

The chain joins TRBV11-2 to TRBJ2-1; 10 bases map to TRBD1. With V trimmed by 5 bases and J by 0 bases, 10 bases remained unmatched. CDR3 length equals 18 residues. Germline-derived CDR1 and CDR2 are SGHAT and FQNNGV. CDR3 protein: CASSKRGDRGLSYNEQFF. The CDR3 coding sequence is TGTGCCAGCAGCAAAAGGGGGGACAGGGGTCTCTCCTACAATGAGCAGTTCTTC. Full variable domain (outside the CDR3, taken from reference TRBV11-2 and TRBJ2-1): EAGVAQSPRYKIIEKRQSVAFWCNPISGHATLYWYQQILGQGPKLLIQFQNNGVVDDSQLPKDRFSAERLKGVDSTLKIQPAKLEDSAVYLCASSKRGDRGLSYNEQFFGPGTRLTVL.

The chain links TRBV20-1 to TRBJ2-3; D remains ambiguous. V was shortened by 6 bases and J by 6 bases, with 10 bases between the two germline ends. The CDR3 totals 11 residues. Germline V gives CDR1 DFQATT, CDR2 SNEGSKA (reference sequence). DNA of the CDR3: TGCAGTGCAAGCACGTCCGATACGCAGTATTTT. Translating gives CSASTSDTQYF.